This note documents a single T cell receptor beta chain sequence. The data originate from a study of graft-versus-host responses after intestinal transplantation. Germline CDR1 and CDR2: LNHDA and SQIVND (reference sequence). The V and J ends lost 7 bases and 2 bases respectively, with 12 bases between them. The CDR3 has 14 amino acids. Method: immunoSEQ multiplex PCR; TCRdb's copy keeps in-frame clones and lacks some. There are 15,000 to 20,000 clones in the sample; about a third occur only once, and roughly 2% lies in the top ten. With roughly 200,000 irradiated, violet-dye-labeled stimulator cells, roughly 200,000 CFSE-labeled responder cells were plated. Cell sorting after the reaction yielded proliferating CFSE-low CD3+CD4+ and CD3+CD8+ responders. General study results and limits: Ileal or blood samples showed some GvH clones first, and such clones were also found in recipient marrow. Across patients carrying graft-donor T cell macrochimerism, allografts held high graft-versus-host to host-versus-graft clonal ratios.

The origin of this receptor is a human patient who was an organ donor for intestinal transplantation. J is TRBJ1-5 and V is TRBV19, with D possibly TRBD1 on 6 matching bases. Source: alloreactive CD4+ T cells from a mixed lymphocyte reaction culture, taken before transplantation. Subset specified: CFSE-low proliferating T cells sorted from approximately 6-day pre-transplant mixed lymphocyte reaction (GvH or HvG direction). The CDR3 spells CASNQGIGNQPQHF. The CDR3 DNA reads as TGTGCCAGTAACCAGGGGATCGGCAATCAGCCCCAGCATTTT.